This T cell receptor (beta chain) comes out of a study of shared clonotypes between healthy human individuals. At the level of the study: The study enrolled a couple of women and a few men aged 18 to 49.

Germline CDR1 MNHNY, CDR2 SVGAGI (reference sequence). The CDR3 runs to 14 residues. V gave up 5 bases and J gave up 6 bases; unmatched junction bases: 8. TCRdb keeps only in-frame clones here, not all; method: immunoSEQ multiplex PCR. The sample includes roughly 2,300,000 clones, under 95% of them seen just once. The chain couples TRBV6-6 to TRBJ1-2; 8 positions match TRBD1. The specimen sequenced was naive CD4+ T cells from PBMCs. The subset: CD45RA+ positively selected. This clonotype originated in a man younger than 35 in good health. Some clones in this sample may be carry-over from other donors' samples. The DNA of the CDR3 is TGTGCCAGCAGTCTCGACAGGGGCGGAGATGGCTACACCTTC. It translates to CASSLDRGGDGYTF.